The entry below gives a single TCR beta chain sequence along with its context. These data are taken from a study of blood T cell repertoires in COVID-19. In the study overall: There were acute and convalescent COVID-19 samples, and they came from the United States, Italy and Spain. Nucleic acid was either cDNA or gDNA, and it came from T cells, B-cell-depleted T cells, or PBMCs.

The CDR3 extends over 16 amino acids. Germline CDR1 and CDR2: SGHRS and YFSETQ. The germline V and J ends were trimmed by 0 bases and 5 bases, with 17 bases remaining between them. In the original processing: Amplification of reference gene primers was used by the study to estimate nucleated cell counts. Assay used: immunoSEQ multiplex PCR; TCRdb lists only in-frame clones, some missing. The DNA was the basis for D and trimming; V, J and clone size are from that table. The repertoire consists of under 250,000 clones, with more than 65% occurring once and the leading ten covering around 3%. This chain connects TRBV5-1 to TRBJ1-1; a possible D gene is TRBD1 (5 bases). Material for sequencing was peripheral blood. The TCR comes from a woman aged 30 to 39 who had recovered from COVID-19. CDR3 bases: TGCGCCAGCAGCTTGGGCGGGGCAGGTGGGGGTACTGAAGCTTTCTTT. This translates into CASSLGGAGGGTEAFF.